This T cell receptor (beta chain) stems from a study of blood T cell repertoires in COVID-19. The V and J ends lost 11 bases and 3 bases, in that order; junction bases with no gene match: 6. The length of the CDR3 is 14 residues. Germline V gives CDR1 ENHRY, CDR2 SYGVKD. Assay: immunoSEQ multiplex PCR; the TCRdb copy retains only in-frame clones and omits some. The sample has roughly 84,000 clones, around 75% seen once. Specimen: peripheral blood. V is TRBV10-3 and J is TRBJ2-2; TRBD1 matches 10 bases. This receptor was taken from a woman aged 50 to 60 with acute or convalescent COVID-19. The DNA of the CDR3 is TGTGCCGTAACCGGGACAGGGGACACCGGGGAGCTGTTTTTT. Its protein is CAVTGTGDTGELFF.